Described below is a single TCR beta chain sequence and its context. Its antigen is unknown. This record belongs to a study of immune evolution from preneoplasia to lung adenocarcinoma. Study-level information: HLA loss of heterozygosity: under 7.5% AIS, under 19% MIA, more than 25% ADC, none AAH. Study-level results: Normal lung had the highest top T cell clone frequencies. Clonality was highest in normal lung, lower in later-stage lesions apparently.

Method: immunoSEQ multiplex PCR; TCRdb's copy keeps in-frame clones and lacks some. Of roughly 4,200 clones detected, about four fifths appear once; the ten largest clones hold roughly 26%. Trimming shortened V by 1 base and J by 0 bases, and 10 bases separated the two germline ends. From germline, CDR1 is LNHDA and CDR2 SQIVND (reference sequence). The CDR3 has 16 residues. Patients had resection in Japan or China between the mid-2010s and the late 2010s. The specimen was FFPE invasive lung adenocarcinoma tissue. The chain has TRBV19 and TRBJ2-1, with D possibly matching TRBD2 (5 bases). The clonotype comes from a person aged 40 to 65 with lung adenocarcinoma. Some clones in this sample may be carry-over from other donors' samples. The CDR3 sequence: CASSIGRPSSYNEQFF. The DNA of the CDR3 is TGTGCCAGTAGTATAGGGAGGCCAAGCTCCTACAATGAGCAGTTCTTC. Full variable domain (missing parts from reference TRBV19 and TRBJ2-1): DGGITQSPKYLFRKEGQNVTLSCEQNLNHDAMYWYRQDPGQGLRLIYYSQIVNDFQKGDIAEGYSVSREKKESFPLTVTSAQKNPTAFYLCASSIGRPSSYNEQFFGPGTRLTVL.